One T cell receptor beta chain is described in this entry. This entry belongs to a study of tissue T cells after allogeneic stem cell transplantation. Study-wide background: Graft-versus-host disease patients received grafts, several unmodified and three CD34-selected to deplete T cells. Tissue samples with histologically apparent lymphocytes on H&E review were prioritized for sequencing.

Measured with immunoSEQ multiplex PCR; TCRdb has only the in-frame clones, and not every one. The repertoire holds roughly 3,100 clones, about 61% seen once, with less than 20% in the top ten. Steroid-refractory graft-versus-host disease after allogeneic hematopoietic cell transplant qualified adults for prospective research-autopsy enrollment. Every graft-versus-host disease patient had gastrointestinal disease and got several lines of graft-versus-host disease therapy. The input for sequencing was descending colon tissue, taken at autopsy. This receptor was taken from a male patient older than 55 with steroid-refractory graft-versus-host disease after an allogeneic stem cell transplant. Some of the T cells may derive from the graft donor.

In DNA, the CDR3 is TGTGCCAGCAGCCAAGATTGGGACGGCTACGGTGAGCAGTTCTTC. It specifies CASSQDWDGYGEQFF. This chain links TRBV3-1 (or the pseudogene TRBV3-2) with TRBJ2-1; D may correspond to TRBD1 or TRBD2 (5 bases each). The V end lost 0 bases, the J end lost 9 bases, and 15 bases lay between the germline ends. Germline lookup yields CDR1 LGHDT and CDR2 YNNKEL (reference sequence). The CDR3 has 15 amino acids.